This T cell receptor (beta chain) came from a study of blood T cells in healthy people across ages. V lost 0 bases and J lost 4, with 3 bases in between. CDR1 and CDR2 (germline): LGHDT, YNNKEL (reference sequence). The CDR3 has 12 residues. With a J-beta primer mix and a sample-barcoded 5' primer, a second PCR ran about 6 to 11 cycles. TCRdb re-analysed the 5' RACE reads in MiXCR, keeping a single row per CDR3 protein. The top ten hold roughly 22% of the sample, which has more than 550,000 distinct CDR3 sequences, 20% to 25% seen once. This clonotype has a count of ten or more. The V gene is TRBV3-1, the J gene TRBJ1-2; D ambiguous. Input material: blood. The sequence came from a man between 65 and 85 years old in good health. The DNA of the CDR3 is TGTGCCAGCAGCCAAGAAGTCTATGGCTACACCTTC. Translation: CASSQEVYGYTF.